This T cell receptor (beta chain) stems from a study of blood T cell repertoires in COVID-19. At the level of the study: The samples span acute and convalescent COVID-19 from the United States, Italy and Spain. PBMCs, B-cell-depleted T cells, or T cells provided the cDNA or gDNA that made up the material.

Original methodology: Estimation of nucleated cell counts relied on the amplification of reference gene primers. Sequenced by immunoSEQ multiplex PCR; TCRdb stores in-frame clones only, minus some. D and trimming were read from the DNA, whereas the V and J calls and clone size are those reported in that table. The sample includes about 180,000 clones, approximately 80% of them seen just once. This CDR3 comprises 14 residues. From germline, CDR1 is WNHNN and CDR2 SYGVQD (reference sequence). The trim removed 6 bases at V and 5 bases at J, leaving 6 bases unmatched. The chain employs TRBV10-1 and TRBJ1-4, with TRBD1 matching over 7 bases. The clonotype comes from a human donor in a cohort sampled during active COVID-19. Sequencing was performed on peripheral blood. The CDR3 bases are TGCGCCAGCAGCGCCGGGACAGAGAATGAAAAACTGTTTTTT. Translating it yields CASSAGTENEKLFF.